The sequence of this TCR beta chain was determined in a study of blood T cell repertoires in COVID-19. The overall study: The analysed material was cDNA or gDNA that came from T cells, B-cell-depleted T cells, or PBMCs.

Seattle patients were enrolled during active infection and followed longitudinally. Some clones are missing from TCRdb's copy, which holds only in-frame ones; the method was immunoSEQ multiplex PCR. The sample has about 170,000 clones, almost 85% seen once. V shed 4 bases and J shed 3 bases, with 10 bases lying between them. Germline V gene lookup returns CDR1 LNHDA and CDR2 SQIVND (reference sequence). This CDR3 has 13 amino acids. The TCR was taken from an elderly woman with COVID-19, enrolled during active disease. The chain couples TRBV19 to TRBJ2-7; D is ambiguous. Sequencing input: peripheral blood. CDR3 residues: CASSTRLDYEQYF. CDR3 bases: TGTGCCAGTAGTACCCGACTGGACTACGAGCAGTACTTC.